This passage covers 11 T cell receptor beta chains from one sample sequenced in a study of identical twins. TCRdb analysed the 5' RACE reads with MiXCR anew, one entry per CDR3 protein. The sample lists 410,000 or so distinct CDR3 sequences; about 18% were seen once. The sample comprised naive T cells sorted from blood. These receptors originate from a man over 45 in good health.

The chain recombines TRBV6-5 with TRBJ1-3; D might be TRBD1 (6 bases). Germline loops: CDR1 MNHEY, CDR2 SVGAGI. The V and J ends lost 9 bases and 4 bases respectively, with 7 bases between them. This CDR3 contains 11 residues. The CDR3: CASGQGNTIYF. The CDR3 region has the DNA TGTGCCAGTGGACAGGGAAACACCATATATTTT.

This clonotype was detected only a few times. This chain uses TRBV5-1 with TRBJ2-1, with 7 nucleotides matching TRBD2. Per the germline V gene, CDR1 is SGHRS and CDR2 is YFSETQ. The CDR3 consists of 15 residues. The junction had 8 bases not matched to a gene; V was cut back by 0 bases and J by 8 bases. The CDR3 sequence is CASSLALAAGDEQFF. The CDR3 nucleotides are TGCGCCAGCAGCTTGGCCCTAGCGGCTGGCGATGAGCAGTTCTTC.

The J gene is TRBJ2-7, the V gene TRBV12-3 or TRBV12-4; possibly TRBD1 for D (6 bases). Trimming took 1 base from V and 6 from J, leaving 13 bases between them. The CDR3 runs to 14 residues. The CDR3 sequence is CASSLVGRGFEQYF. CDR3 sequence (DNA): TGTGCCAGCAGTTTAGTGGGCAGGGGTTTCGAGCAGTACTTC.

This chain links TRBV27 with TRBJ1-1, with TRBD1 as a possible D gene (5 bases). CDR3 size: 17 residues. CDR1 and CDR2 (germline): MNHEY, SMNVEV (reference sequence). V was clipped by 3 bases and J by 0 bases, with 17 bases between them. The CDR3 sequence: CASSFSGGSTMNTEAFF. CDR3 nucleotides: TGTGCCAGCAGTTTTAGTGGGGGGTCCACCATGAACACTGAAGCTTTCTTT.

This clonotype was seen a few times. The chain recombines TRBV20-1 with TRBJ1-5; D remains unclear. V lost 6 bases and J lost 1, with 13 bases in between. The germline CDR1 and CDR2 sequences are DFQATT and SNEGSKA (reference sequence). The CDR3 length is 14 residues. The chain's CDR3 is CSAQKGQSNQPQHF. CDR3 coding DNA: TGCAGTGCCCAAAAAGGGCAGAGCAATCAGCCCCAGCATTTT.

The rearrangement links TRBV6-1 to TRBJ2-7; 11 nucleotides match TRBD2. There are 15 residues in the CDR3. Germline V gene data show CDR1 as MNHNS and CDR2 as SASEGT. With 6 bases clipped from V and 3 bases from J, the junction kept 7 bases outside the gene matches. The CDR3 DNA reads TGTGCCAGCAGGGCGACTAGCGGGGAGATCTACGAGCAGTACTTC. Translating it yields CASRATSGEIYEQYF.

The table lists this clonotype with a few counts. V gene TRBV3-1 combines with J gene TRBJ2-1, with unresolved D. This CDR3 region has 13 residues. Germline values: CDR1 LGHDT, CDR2 YNNKEL (reference sequence). V gave up 8 bases and J gave up 0 bases, with 8 bases separating them. CDR3 residues: CASATRSYNEQFF. For the CDR3, the DNA is TGTGCCAGCGCGACCCGCTCCTACAATGAGCAGTTCTTC.

Many counts were recorded for this clonotype. The rearrangement links TRBV27 to TRBJ2-1; 9 bases line up with TRBD2. V dropped 2 bases and J dropped 9; count of bases not matched to a gene: 8. The CDR3 sequence is 15 residues long. Germline assignment: CDR1 MNHEY and CDR2 SMNVEV (reference sequence). The CDR3 reads CASSLGVAGEGEQFF. The CDR3 nucleotides read TGTGCCAGCAGTTTAGGGGTAGCGGGAGAGGGTGAGCAGTTCTTC.

This clonotype occurred a few times. V gene TRBV7-9 combines with J gene TRBJ1-3; no clear D gene. Germline values: CDR1 SEHNR, CDR2 FQNEAQ (reference sequence). Trimming left V 4 bases short and J 0 bases short, with 16 bases between. This CDR3 comprises 17 residues. The CDR3 sequence is CASSSVVSTFSGNTIYF. CDR3 nucleotides: TGTGCCAGCAGCTCCGTAGTATCCACCTTCTCTGGAAACACCATATATTTT.

This clonotype was seen more than once but under ten times. The V call is TRBV7-8, the J call TRBJ1-2; D not resolved. The V end lost 5 bases, the J end lost 0 bases, and 16 bases lay between the germline ends. Per the germline V gene, CDR1 is SGHVS and CDR2 is FQNEAQ. The CDR3 contains 16 residues. CDR3 region: CASSPAGSLANYGYTF. The CDR3 nucleotides are TGTGCCAGCAGCCCGGCCGGAAGTCTAGCTAACTATGGCTACACCTTC.

This clonotype has just a few counts. One base away lies a much larger clone, so this may be a sequencing read error. The chain has TRBV15 and TRBJ1-4, with D unresolved. Per germline, CDR1 LNHNV and CDR2 YYDKDF (reference sequence). There are 15 residues in the CDR3. V gave up 5 bases and J gave up 2 bases, with 12 bases separating them. The CDR3 DNA is TGTGCCACCAGCTCGAGGGTGAGGACTAATGAAAAACTGTTTTTT. This encodes CATSSRVRTNEKLFF.